The 21 T cell receptor beta chains below come from one sample, sequenced in a study of blood T cell repertoires in COVID-19. Profiling relied on immunoSEQ multiplex PCR, and the TCRdb table lists in-frame clones only, not all of them. The table includes 150,000 to 200,000 clones, around 80% detected once. The sequencing sample was made of PBMCs or T cells enriched from blood (not recorded which). These receptors originate from a woman aged 50 to 60 who had recovered from COVID-19.

The CDR3 spells CASSQAVSIEQFF. The CDR3 DNA follows: TGTGCCAGCAGCCAAGCAGTTTCAATTGAGCAGTTCTTC. The chain uses TRBV3-1 (or the pseudogene TRBV3-2) and TRBJ2-1; D is undetermined. Trimming shortened V by 1 base and J by 9 bases, and 10 bases separated the two germline ends. Germline CDR1 LGHDT, CDR2 YNNKEL (reference sequence). The CDR3 consists of 13 residues.

The rearrangement joins TRBV5-1 to TRBJ1-4; unclear D gene. V lost 2 bases and J lost 2, with 7 bases in between. This CDR3 is 14 amino acids long. The germline V gene has CDR1 SGHRS and CDR2 YFSETQ. For the CDR3, the DNA is TGCGCCAGCAGCTTTGCAGGTACTAATGAAAAACTGTTTTTT. Encoded protein: CASSFAGTNEKLFF.

This chain links TRBV28 with TRBJ2-6; 7 bases agree with TRBD1. The CDR3 is made up of 14 amino acids. V was clipped by 10 bases and J by 2 bases; unmatched bases: 5. Germline values: CDR1 MDHEN, CDR2 SYDVKM. CDR3 protein: CATGQLTGANVLTF. The CDR3 DNA reads TGTGCCACGGGACAGTTGACTGGGGCCAACGTCCTGACTTTC.

This chain joins TRBV28 and TRBJ1-4; 7 nucleotides line up with TRBD1. The CDR3 has 15 amino acids. V shed 5 bases, J shed 4 bases, and the junction held 7 bases outside the gene matches. CDR1 and CDR2 from the germline V gene are MDHEN and SYDVKM. This chain's CDR3 is CASSAPGQLNEKLFF. The CDR3 DNA reads as TGTGCCAGCAGTGCCCCGGGACAGCTTAATGAAAAACTGTTTTTT.

This clone was picked up one time. The chain joins TRBV2 to TRBJ2-7, with TRBD2 matching 9 bases. Germline CDR1 and CDR2: SNHLY and FYNNEI. V gave up 3 bases and J gave up 2 bases; unmatched junction bases: 2. This CDR3 is 14 amino acids long. The CDR3 region is CASSEREGAYEQYF. The CDR3 DNA reads as TGTGCCAGCAGTGAGCGGGAGGGGGCCTACGAGCAGTACTTC.

This rearrangement joins TRBV7-3 to TRBJ2-3; D ambiguous. Germline V gene sequence: CDR1 SGHTA, CDR2 FQGTGA. Trimming cost V 1 base and J 6 bases, with 8 bases left between them. This CDR3 is 13 amino acids long. The CDR3, as DNA: TGTGCCAGCAGCTTAATGTCTAGTGATACGCAGTATTTT. It encodes CASSLMSSDTQYF.

This clone was observed a handful of times. This chain links TRBV18 with TRBJ2-3; D is unresolved. Germline V gene sequence: CDR1 KGHSH, CDR2 LQKENI. V gave up 2 bases and J gave up 4 bases, with 4 bases separating them. The CDR3 sequence is 12 residues long. Here the CDR3 reads CASSPAPDTQYF. Written as DNA, the CDR3 is TGTGCCAGCTCACCAGCGCCAGATACGCAGTATTTT. The entire variable domain, with the rest obtained from reference TRBV18 and TRBJ2-3, is as follows: NAGVMQNPRHLVRRRGQEARLRCSPMKGHSHVYWYRQLPEEGLKFMVYLQKENIIDESGMPKERFSAEFPKEGPSILRIQQVVRGDSAAYFCASSPAPDTQYFGPGTRLTVL.

The V call is TRBV7-8, the J call TRBJ2-7, with D perhaps TRBD2 (7 bases). This CDR3 spans 19 amino acids. Germline assignment: CDR1 SGHVS and CDR2 FQNEAQ. Trimming cost V 5 bases and J 0 bases, with 26 bases left between them. Here the CDR3 DNA reads TGTGCCAGCAGCCCAAGTTGGGGGGGCACGGGAGTGAGCTCCTACGAGCAGTACTTC. Its protein product is CASSPSWGGTGVSSYEQYF.

The chain combines TRBV12-3 or TRBV12-4 with TRBJ2-2; D gene unclear. Trimming cost V 8 bases and J 7 bases, with 11 bases left between them. The CDR3 is 12 residues long. The CDR3 is CASSIAVGELFF. In DNA form, the CDR3 reads TGTGCCAGCTCTATAGCCGTCGGGGAGCTGTTTTTT.

The rearrangement links TRBV9 to TRBJ1-1; D perhaps matches TRBD1 (5 bases). V lost 3 bases and J 2 bases, leaving 8 bases between the germline ends. Germline lookup yields CDR1 SGDLS and CDR2 YYNGEE. The CDR3 has 13 residues. Here the CDR3 DNA reads TGTGCCAGCAGCGGGGGGGAAAACACTGAAGCTTTCTTT. Translation gives CASSGGENTEAFF. The variable domain in full, completed from reference TRBV9 and TRBJ1-1, reads DSGVTQTPKHLITATGQRVTLRCSPRSGDLSVYWYQQSLDQGLQFLIQYYNGEERAKGNILERFSAQQFPDLHSELNLSSLELGDSALYFCASSGGENTEAFFGQGTRLTVV.

This chain connects TRBV10-3 to TRBJ1-2; 11 bases line up with TRBD1. Trimming removed 2 bases from V and 3 bases from J; junction bases left unmatched: 2. This CDR3 region has 15 residues. Germline CDR1 ENHRY, CDR2 SYGVKD. The CDR3 loop reads CAISETGQGDYGYTF. CDR3 DNA sequence: TGTGCCATCAGTGAGACGGGACAGGGGGACTATGGCTACACCTTC.

V usage is TRBV21-1 and J usage is TRBJ2-1; TRBD2 was called by the table and not checked on the DNA. TRBV21-1 is a pseudogene locus. The CDR3 is 16 amino acids. CDR3 sequence (DNA): TGTGCCAGCAGGGGGGGGGCAACCGCTACTTTCAATGAGCAGTTCTTC. It specifies CASRGGATATFNEQFF.

The chain has TRBV18 and TRBJ1-4, with 9 bases matching TRBD1. CDR1 is KGHSH, CDR2 LQKENI, per germline. There are 18 residues in the CDR3. V lost 3 bases to trimming and J lost 4 bases; unmatched junction nucleotides: 12. The CDR3 spells CASSPGQTGTGINEKLFF. The CDR3 region has the DNA TGTGCCAGCTCACCTGGGCAAACCGGGACAGGGATTAATGAAAAACTGTTTTTT.

The V call is TRBV28, the J call TRBJ1-5; TRBD1 aligns across 8 bases. J gave up 5 bases and V 7 bases, and 10 bases lay outside the gene matches. Germline V gene data show CDR1 as MDHEN and CDR2 as SYDVKM. The CDR3 totals 15 residues. The CDR3 spells CASNRRTGKDQPQHF. The CDR3 DNA reads as TGTGCCAGCAATAGAAGGACAGGGAAAGATCAGCCCCAGCATTTT.

V gene TRBV5-1 combines with J gene TRBJ2-5, with TRBD2 matching over 8 bases. V was clipped by 4 bases and J by 5 bases; unmatched bases: 4. CDR1 and CDR2 (germline): SGHRS, YFSETQ. The CDR3 spans 13 residues. CDR3 bases: TGCGCCAGCAGCCCACTAGCGGCCGAGACCCAGTACTTC. Protein: CASSPLAAETQYF.

CDR3 DNA: TGTGCCAGCAGTTCCCCAGGGGGCGCGGACTATGGCTACACCTTC. Protein: CASSSPGGADYGYTF. This chain joins TRBV28 and TRBJ1-2; TRBD1 aligns across 8 bases. This CDR3 spans 15 amino acids. The ends lost 4 bases at V and 3 bases at J; junction bases unmatched: 7. CDR1 and CDR2 from the germline V gene are MDHEN and SYDVKM.

On this clone: Other DNA sequences within the sample encode an identical CDR3. The chain links TRBV18 to TRBJ1-1, with 10 positions matching TRBD1. J gave up 4 bases and V 3 bases, and 2 bases lay outside the gene matches. The germline V gene has CDR1 KGHSH and CDR2 LQKENI. The CDR3 is 14 amino acids. The CDR3: CASSPGQGRTEAFF. The CDR3 DNA follows: TGTGCCAGCTCACCGGGACAGGGGCGCACTGAAGCTTTCTTT.

The V call is TRBV5-5, the J call TRBJ2-1; a possible D gene is TRBD2 (6 bases). Trimming took 7 bases from V and 15 from J, leaving 14 bases between them. The germline V gene encodes CDR1 SGHKS and CDR2 YYEKEE (reference sequence). The CDR3 is made up of 10 amino acids. CDR3 protein: CASSLGGPFF. CDR3 sequence (DNA): TGTGCCAGCTCCCTCGGGGGTCCGTTCTTC.

This rearrangement joins TRBV6-5 to TRBJ1-6, with 8 bases aligning to TRBD1. The CDR3 contains 15 residues. J gave up 6 bases and V 2 bases, and 3 bases lay outside the gene matches. Germline assignment: CDR1 MNHEY and CDR2 SVGAGI. The CDR3 is CASSYGDRGNSPLHF. The CDR3 DNA reads as TGTGCCAGCAGTTACGGCGACAGGGGTAATTCACCCCTCCACTTT.

The chain links TRBV7-9 to TRBJ2-7; tentative D call: TRBD2 (7 bases). The CDR3 covers 16 residues. The V gene's germline CDR1 is SEHNR and CDR2 FQNEAQ (reference sequence). Trimming left V 3 bases short and J 7 bases short, with 22 bases between. CDR3 in amino acids: CASSLEAGRGAGEQYF. CDR3 sequence (DNA): TGTGCCAGCAGCTTGGAAGCGGGCAGGGGAGCGGGGGAGCAGTACTTC.

CDR3 region: CASSPGLGPGETQYF. The CDR3 bases are TGTGCCAGCAGCCCGGGACTAGGCCCGGGAGAGACCCAGTACTTC. This chain joins TRBV11-3 and TRBJ2-5, with 8 bases fitting TRBD2. CDR1 and CDR2 from the germline V gene are SGHNT and YENEEA. V lost 5 bases, J lost 4 bases, and 9 bases stayed unmatched. The CDR3 is 15 residues long.